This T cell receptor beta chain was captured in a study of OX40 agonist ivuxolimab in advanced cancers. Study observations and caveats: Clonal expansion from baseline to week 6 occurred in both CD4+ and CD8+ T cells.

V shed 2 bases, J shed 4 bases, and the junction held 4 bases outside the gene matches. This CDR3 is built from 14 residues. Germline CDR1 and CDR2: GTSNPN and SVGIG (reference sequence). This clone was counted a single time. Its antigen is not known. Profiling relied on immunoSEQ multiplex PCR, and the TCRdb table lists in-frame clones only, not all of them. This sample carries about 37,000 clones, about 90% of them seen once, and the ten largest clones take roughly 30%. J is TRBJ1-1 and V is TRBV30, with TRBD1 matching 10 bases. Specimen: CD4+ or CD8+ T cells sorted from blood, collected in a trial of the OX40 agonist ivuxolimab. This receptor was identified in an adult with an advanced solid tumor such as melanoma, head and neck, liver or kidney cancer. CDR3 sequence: CAWSRDRGGTEAFF. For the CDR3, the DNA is TGTGCCTGGAGTAGGGACAGGGGTGGCACTGAAGCTTTCTTT.